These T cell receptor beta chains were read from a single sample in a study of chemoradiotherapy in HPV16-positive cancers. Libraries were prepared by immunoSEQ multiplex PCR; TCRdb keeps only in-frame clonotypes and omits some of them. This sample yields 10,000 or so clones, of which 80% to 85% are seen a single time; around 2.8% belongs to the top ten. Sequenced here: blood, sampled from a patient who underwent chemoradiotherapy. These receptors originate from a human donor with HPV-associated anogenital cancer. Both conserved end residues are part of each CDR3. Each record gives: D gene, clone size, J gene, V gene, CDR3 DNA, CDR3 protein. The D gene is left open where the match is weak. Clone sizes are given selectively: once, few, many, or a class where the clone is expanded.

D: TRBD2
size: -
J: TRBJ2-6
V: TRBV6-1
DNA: TGTGCCAGCAGTGAGCAGTCTCCGGGAGGGAGTGGGGCCAACGTCCTGACTTTC
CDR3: CASSEQSPGGSGANVLTF

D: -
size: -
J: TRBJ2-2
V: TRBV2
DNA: TGTGCCAGCAACCGCCCCTCGAACACCGGGGAGCTGTTTTTT
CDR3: CASNRPSNTGELFF

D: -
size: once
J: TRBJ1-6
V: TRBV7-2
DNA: TGTGCCAGCAGCTTACAGGGCTGGATCTCCTCACCCCTCCACTTT
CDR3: CASSLQGWISSPLHF

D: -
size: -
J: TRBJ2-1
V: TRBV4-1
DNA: TGCGCCAGCAGCCAAGATATATGGAGGGTATCCCGCAATGAGCAGTTCTTC
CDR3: CASSQDIWRVSRNEQFF

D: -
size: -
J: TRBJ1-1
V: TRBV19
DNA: TGTGCCAGTAGTTTCCAGATGAACACTGAAGCTTTCTTT
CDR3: CASSFQMNTEAFF

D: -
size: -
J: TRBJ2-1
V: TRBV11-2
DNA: TGTGCCAGCAGCTTAAGCTCGACCATAAAATCAGGGTTCTGGAATGAGCAGTTCTTC
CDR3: CASSLSSTIKSGFWNEQFF

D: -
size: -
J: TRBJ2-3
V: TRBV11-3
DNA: TGTGCCAGCAGCGCTGACTCCGCTCATACGCAGTATTTT
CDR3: CASSADSAHTQYF

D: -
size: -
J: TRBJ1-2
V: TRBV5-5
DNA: TGTGCCAGCAGTTCGACCGACTATGGCTACACCTTC
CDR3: CASSSTDYGYTF

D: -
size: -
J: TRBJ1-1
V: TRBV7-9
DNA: TGTGCCAGCAGCCGACCCCCAGGTCCCAGGACTGAAGCTTTCTTT
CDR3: CASSRPPGPRTEAFF

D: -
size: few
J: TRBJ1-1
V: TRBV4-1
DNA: TGCGCCAGCAGCCAAGGATCCGCGCTTTTGGGTACTGAAGCTTTCTTT
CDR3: CASSQGSALLGTEAFF

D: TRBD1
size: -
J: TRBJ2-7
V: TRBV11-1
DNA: TGTGCCAGCAGCTTAGGCCCCGACAGGGGATACGAGCAGTACTTC
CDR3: CASSLGPDRGYEQYF

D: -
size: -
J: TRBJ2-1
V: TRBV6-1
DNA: TGTGCCAGCAGGGAGGTTAAAAAAGACTACAATGAGCAGTTCTTC
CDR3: CASREVKKDYNEQFF

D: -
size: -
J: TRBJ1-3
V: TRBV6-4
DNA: TGTGCCAGCAGCCACAGGGCCCACCTTGTAGACACCATATATTTT
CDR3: CASSHRAHLVDTIYF

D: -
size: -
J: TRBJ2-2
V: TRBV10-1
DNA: TGCGCCAGCAGTGAGTCGTACGGGTTCGGGGAGCTGTTTTTT
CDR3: CASSESYGFGELFF

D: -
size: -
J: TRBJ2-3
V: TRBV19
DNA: TGTGCCAGTAGTATGTCCAGGGGTCCAGATACGCAGTATTTT
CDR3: CASSMSRGPDTQYF

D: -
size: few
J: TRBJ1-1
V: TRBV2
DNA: TGTGCCAGCAGGCCGGGACGTGAAGCTTTCTTT
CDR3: CASRPGREAFF

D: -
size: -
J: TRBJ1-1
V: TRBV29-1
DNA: TGCAGCGTTGAACGGGTGAACACTGAAGCTTTCTTT
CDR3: CSVERVNTEAFF

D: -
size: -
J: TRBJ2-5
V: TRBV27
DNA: TGTGCCAGCAGCCACAGCCCGCAAGAGACCCAGTACTTC
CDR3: CASSHSPQETQYF

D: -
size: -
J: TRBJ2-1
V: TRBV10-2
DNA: TGCGCCAGCAGTGAGTCAGGGCAGCTTGCCTACAATGAGCAGTTCTTC
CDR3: CASSESGQLAYNEQFF

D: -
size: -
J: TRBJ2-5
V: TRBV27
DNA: TGTGCCAGCAGTTCACTCAATCGGGAGACCCAGTACTTC
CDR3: CASSSLNRETQYF

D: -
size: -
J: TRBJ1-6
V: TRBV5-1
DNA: TGCGCCAGCAGCTGGTCTGACAGATCCTATAATTCACCCCTCCACTTT
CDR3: CASSWSDRSYNSPLHF

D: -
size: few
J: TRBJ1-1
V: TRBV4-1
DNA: TGCGCCAGCAGCAGGGGCGCTGACACTGAAGCTTTCTTT
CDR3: CASSRGADTEAFF

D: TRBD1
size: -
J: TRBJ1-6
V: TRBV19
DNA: TGTGCCAGTAGTATGACAGGGATTACCTATAATTCACCCCTCCACTTT
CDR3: CASSMTGITYNSPLHF

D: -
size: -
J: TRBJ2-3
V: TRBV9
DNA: TGTGCCAGCAGCGGGACAGGCACAGATACGCAGTATTTT
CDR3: CASSGTGTDTQYF

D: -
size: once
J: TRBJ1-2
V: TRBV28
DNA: TGTGCCAGCAGTTCCAGTTCGCACTCACAGGGCGGCTACACCTTC
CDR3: CASSSSSHSQGGYTF

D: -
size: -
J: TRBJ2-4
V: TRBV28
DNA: TGTGCCAGCAGTTTCGGGGGCCTAGCCAAAAACATTCAGTACTTC
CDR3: CASSFGGLAKNIQYF

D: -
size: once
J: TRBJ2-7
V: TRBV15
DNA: TGTGCCACCAGCAGAGATCGGCACTACGAGCAGTACTTC
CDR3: CATSRDRHYEQYF

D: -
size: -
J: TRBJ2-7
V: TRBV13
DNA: TGTGCCAGCAGCGTACAAGGGGATTACGAGCAGTACTTC
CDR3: CASSVQGDYEQYF

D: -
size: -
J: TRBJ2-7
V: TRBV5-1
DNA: TGCGCCAGCAGCTTGGCTTGGTTGGACGAGCAGTACTTC
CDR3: CASSLAWLDEQYF

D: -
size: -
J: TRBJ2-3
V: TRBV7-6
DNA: TGTGCCAGCAGCTTTACCCGACAGTCAGATACGCAGTATTTT
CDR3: CASSFTRQSDTQYF

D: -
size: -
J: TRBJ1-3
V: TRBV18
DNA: TGTGCCAGCTCACCACTGAACGGCCCCTACTCTGGAAACACCATATATTTT
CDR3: CASSPLNGPYSGNTIYF

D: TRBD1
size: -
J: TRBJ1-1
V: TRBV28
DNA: TGTGCCAGCAGTTTATGGGACGGGACAGAGAACACTGAAGCTTTCTTT
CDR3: CASSLWDGTENTEAFF

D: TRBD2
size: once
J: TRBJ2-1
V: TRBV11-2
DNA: TGTGCCAGCAGCTTTGGACAGATATTAGCGGGGGAGTCCTACAATGAGCAGTTCTTC
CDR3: CASSFGQILAGESYNEQFF

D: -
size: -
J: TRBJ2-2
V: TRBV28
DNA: TGTGCCAGCAGGGGGCAGGGACGGGCTGGCACCGGGGAGCTGTTTTTT
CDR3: CASRGQGRAGTGELFF

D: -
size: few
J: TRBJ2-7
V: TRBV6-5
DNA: TGTGCCAGCAGTAGAGCCGGGGCCTACGAGCAGTACTTC
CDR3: CASSRAGAYEQYF

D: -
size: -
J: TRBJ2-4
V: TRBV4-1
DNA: TGCGCCAGCAGCCAAGACGCGGGGCCGACCAAAAACATTCAGTACTTC
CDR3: CASSQDAGPTKNIQYF

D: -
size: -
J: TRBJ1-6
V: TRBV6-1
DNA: TGTGCCAGCAGTGAAGCGGAGGTACTTAGGGGTTCACCCCTCCACTTT
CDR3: CASSEAEVLRGSPLHF

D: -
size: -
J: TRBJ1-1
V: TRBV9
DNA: TGTGCCAGCAGCTCAATTCAGGGGCTTTGGTTCGCTGAAGCTTTCTTT
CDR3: CASSSIQGLWFAEAFF

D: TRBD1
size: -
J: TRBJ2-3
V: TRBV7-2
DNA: TGTGCCAGCAGCTCCCGGACAGGGTCAGATACGCAGTATTTT
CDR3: CASSSRTGSDTQYF

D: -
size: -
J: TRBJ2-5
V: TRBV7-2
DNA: TGTGCCAGCACCCAAAGGGAGACCCAGTACTTC
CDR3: CASTQRETQYF

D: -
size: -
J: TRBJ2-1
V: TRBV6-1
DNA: TGTGCCAGCAGCAGACAGGCAGGTGAGCAGTTCTTC
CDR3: CASSRQAGEQFF

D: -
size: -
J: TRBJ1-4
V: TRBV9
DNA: TGTGCCAGCAGCGGGAGGGACACCGCAACTAATGAAAAACTGTTTTTT
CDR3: CASSGRDTATNEKLFF

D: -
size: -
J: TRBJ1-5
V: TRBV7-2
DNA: TGTGCCAGCAGCTCGTATGGGGCCCCGCAGCCCCAGCATTTT
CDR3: CASSSYGAPQPQHF

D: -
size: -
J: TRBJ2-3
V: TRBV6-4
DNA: TGTGCCAGCAGTGACTCCGTAGACTTTAGTAAGCAGTATTTT
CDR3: CASSDSVDFSKQYF

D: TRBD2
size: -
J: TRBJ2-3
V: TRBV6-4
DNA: TGTGCCAGCAGTGAGCGGGGGAGCACAGATACGCAGTATTTT
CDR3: CASSERGSTDTQYF

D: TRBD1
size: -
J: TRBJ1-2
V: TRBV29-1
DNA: TGCAGCGCCGGGACAGACTATGGCTACACCTTC
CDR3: CSAGTDYGYTF

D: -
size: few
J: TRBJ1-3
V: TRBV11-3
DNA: TGTGCCAGCAGCTTAGAGCAGGGCTCTGGAAACACCATATATTTT
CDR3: CASSLEQGSGNTIYF

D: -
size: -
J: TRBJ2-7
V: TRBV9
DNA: TGTGCCAGCAGCGTAGATCCCGGGGCAGGGTCCTCCTACGAGCAGTACTTC
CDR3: CASSVDPGAGSSYEQYF

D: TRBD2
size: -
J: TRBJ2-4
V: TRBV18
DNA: TGTGCCAGCTCACTGGGAGGGACTCTAGCCAAAAACATTCAGTACTTC
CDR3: CASSLGGTLAKNIQYF

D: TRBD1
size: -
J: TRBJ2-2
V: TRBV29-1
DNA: TGCAGCGTTGATTATGCAGGGGGTATCACCGGGGAGCTGTTTTTT
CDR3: CSVDYAGGITGELFF

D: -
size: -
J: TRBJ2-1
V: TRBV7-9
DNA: TGTGCCAGCAGCTTAGTGGGGGGATGGGGTGATGAGCAGTTCTTC
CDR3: CASSLVGGWGDEQFF

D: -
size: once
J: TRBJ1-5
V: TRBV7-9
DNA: TGTGCCAGCAGCTTCTCCACTAGCAATCAGCCCCAGCATTTT
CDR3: CASSFSTSNQPQHF

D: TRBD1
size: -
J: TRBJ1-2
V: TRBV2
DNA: TGTGCCAGCAGGTTGACAGGGGCAGATGGCTACACCTTC
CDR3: CASRLTGADGYTF